This TCR beta chain was captured in a study of T cell responses to AZD1222 COVID-19 vaccine. Profiled with immunoSEQ multiplex PCR; TCRdb holds only in-frame clones, not every one. The sample has 120,000 or so clones, about 89% seen once; the top ten hold 25% to 35%. The CDR3 extends over 13 amino acids. CDR1 and CDR2 (germline): KGHSH, LQKENI. V lost 6 bases, J lost 9 bases, and 15 bases lay in between. The receptor was derived from an adult in good health. The chain carries TRBV18 and TRBJ2-1; D perhaps matches TRBD1 (6 bases). The input for sequencing was peripheral blood, taken on day 0 of AZD1222 vaccination. CDR3 amino acids: CASSTHRESEQFF. In DNA form, the CDR3 reads TGTGCCAGCTCGACCCACAGGGAATCTGAGCAGTTCTTC.